This T cell receptor beta chain was captured in a study of tumor-infiltrating lymphocytes in glioblastoma multiforme. This clonotype occurred once. Three nested ARM-PCR rounds with V-beta and C-beta primers built TCRB libraries. TCRdb re-derived calls from the multiplex PCR reads in MiXCR, one entry per CDR3 protein. The repertoire holds nearly 20,000 distinct CDR3 sequences, with about 70% as singletons. CDR3 size: 16 residues. CDR1 is DFQATT, CDR2 SNEGSKA, per germline (reference sequence). Trimming pared 6 bases from V and 2 bases from J, leaving 22 bases between. The sequence came from a male donor with glioblastoma. The sequenced material came from peripheral blood. The chain carries TRBV20-1 and TRBJ1-1, with a possible D match to TRBD1 (6 bases). The CDR3 reads CSALINRVGPNTEAFF. The CDR3 DNA reads as TGCAGTGCCTTAATCAACAGGGTGGGGCCCAACACTGAAGCTTTCTTT.